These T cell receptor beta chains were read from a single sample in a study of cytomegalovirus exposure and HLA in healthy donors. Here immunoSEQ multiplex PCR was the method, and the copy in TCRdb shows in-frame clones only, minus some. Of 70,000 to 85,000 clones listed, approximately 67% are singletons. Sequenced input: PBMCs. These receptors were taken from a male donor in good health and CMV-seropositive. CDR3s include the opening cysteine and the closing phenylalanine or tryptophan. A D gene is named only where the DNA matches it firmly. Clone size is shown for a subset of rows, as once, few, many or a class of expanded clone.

TGTGCCAGCAGCTTGGGGAGGGGGCGGGAGGCGATGAACACTGAAGCTTTCTTT CASSLGRGREAMNTEAFF - TRBD1 TRBJ1-1 TRBV5-6
TGTGCCAGCAGCTTAGTCCAGGGAGGGTATGGGGCCAACGTCCTGACTTTC CASSLVQGGYGANVLTF few TRBD2 TRBJ2-6 TRBV7-2
TGCAGCGTAGGGACAGGGGGCGTCAATCAGCCCCAGCATTTT CSVGTGGVNQPQHF - TRBD1 TRBJ1-5 TRBV29-1
TGTGCCAGCAGTTCTCCGGGACAGGGCTTCAATGAGCAGTTCTTC CASSSPGQGFNEQFF - TRBD1 TRBJ2-1 TRBV27
TGTGCCAGCAGCCTGGGAGGGCCGTCCTACGAGCAGTACTTC CASSLGGPSYEQYF - TRBD2 TRBJ2-7 TRBV14
TGTGCCAGCAGCGTAGGCGGGGAACCCTACAATGAGCAGTTCTTC CASSVGGEPYNEQFF few - TRBJ2-1 TRBV9
TGTGCCAGCAGCGTAGAGAACAGGGCTGACACTGAAGCTTTCTTT CASSVENRADTEAFF - - TRBJ1-1 TRBV9
TGTGCCAGCAGCTCCCCCCACCGGGAGACCCAGTACTTC CASSSPHRETQYF - - TRBJ2-5 TRBV7-2
TGTGCCAGCAGTTTTGGTCCGGCTAGCACTGAAGCTTTCTTT CASSFGPASTEAFF few - TRBJ1-1 TRBV27
TGTGCCAGCTCACAGACACAGAACACTGAAGCTTTCTTT CASSQTQNTEAFF - - TRBJ1-1 TRBV6-6
TGTGCCAGCAGTTTAAAGGGACTAGCGGGAGTCGGAGAGCAGTACTTC CASSLKGLAGVGEQYF - TRBD2 TRBJ2-7 TRBV6-5
TGCGCCAGCAGCGGAGGAACTAGCGGGACCTCCTACGAGCAGTACTTC CASSGGTSGTSYEQYF - TRBD2 TRBJ2-7 TRBV5-1
TGTGCCAGCAGCCCCCGGACAGGGGGCTGGCAGTACTTC CASSPRTGGWQYF - TRBD1 TRBJ2-5 TRBV7-2
TGCGCCAGCAGCCAAGAGTTGACAGGGGGGCAGGTACACGTCCTGACTTTC CASSQELTGGQVHVLTF few TRBD1 TRBJ2-6 TRBV4-1
TGTGCCAGTAGTCCCCTAGGGACTAGCGGGGGGAATGAGCAGTTCTTC CASSPLGTSGGNEQFF - TRBD2 TRBJ2-1 TRBV19
TGTGCCGGCAGGGGTTTTGGGGCCAACGTCCTGACTTTC CAGRGFGANVLTF - - TRBJ2-6 TRBV30
TGTGCCAGCAGTCGGGGAGGGGGGGGGTTCTATTTT CASSRGGGGFYF - - TRBJ2-3 TRBV6-5
TGTGCCAGCAGCTTGCGGGGAGCGAACACTGAAGCTTTCTTT CASSLRGANTEAFF - - TRBJ1-1 TRBV7-8
TGTGCCAGCAGTCAGCGGGGAGGGGCGGAGACCCAGTACTTC CASSQRGGAETQYF - TRBD2 TRBJ2-5 TRBV27
TGTGCCAGCAGTCCTTCGACTAGCGCCGCCTACAATGAGCAGTTCTTC CASSPSTSAAYNEQFF - TRBD2 TRBJ2-1 TRBV6-4
TGTGCCAGCAGCCAAGTCGAAGGGAGTGACACTGAAGCTTTCTTT CASSQVEGSDTEAFF - - TRBJ1-1 TRBV14
TGTGCCAGCAGCTTGGGACGGGGTAGGGAGCCCCAGCATTTT CASSLGRGREPQHF few - TRBJ1-5 TRBV5-6
TGTGCCAGCAGCCCCCGCAGCCGGGACAGCCACACCGGGGAGCTGTTTTTT CASSPRSRDSHTGELFF - TRBD1 TRBJ2-2 TRBV4-2
TGTGCCTGGAGTGTACGACGAGGCGACACTGAAGCTTTCTTT CAWSVRRGDTEAFF once - TRBJ1-1 TRBV30
TGTGCCAGCAGCTTAGGCGGGACAGATTACGAGCAGTACTTC CASSLGGTDYEQYF few - TRBJ2-7 TRBV7-8
TGTGCCAGCAGCTTAGGACGGGGTCAAGCCTACGAGCAGTACTTC CASSLGRGQAYEQYF - - TRBJ2-7 TRBV7-2
TGTGCCGGAGAAATCCGGGACAGGGTATGTTTAGATGAAAAACTGTTTTTT CAGEIRDRVCLDEKLFF - TRBD1 TRBJ1-4 TRBV7-3
TGTGCCAGCAGTGAACCCCTACTAGCGGGGACCCTGAGCTCCTACAATGAGCAGTTCTTC CASSEPLLAGTLSSYNEQFF - TRBD2 TRBJ2-1 TRBV2
TGTGCCAGCAGCTTAGGGTCGCAGGATGGTGAGCAGTTCTTC CASSLGSQDGEQFF - - TRBJ2-1 TRBV11-1
TGTGCCAGCAGATTGACAGGGGCCACCCCGGGCAATCAGCCCCAGCATTTT CASRLTGATPGNQPQHF - TRBD1 TRBJ1-5 TRBV28
TGTGCCAGCTCCAGCCCGCGCGGGAACCCCTACGAGCAGTACTTC CASSSPRGNPYEQYF once - TRBJ2-7 TRBV6-6
TGCAGCGTTGATGGCGGCAGGGGGTACTATGGCTACACCTTC CSVDGGRGYYGYTF - TRBD1 TRBJ1-2 TRBV29-1
TGTGCCAGCAAGACCCCCAGCGGGGGACTCGGGGAGCTGTTTTTT CASKTPSGGLGELFF - TRBD2 TRBJ2-2 TRBV27
TGTGCCAGTAGTATGGCCCCGCGGCGAGATACGCAGTATTTT CASSMAPRRDTQYF few - TRBJ2-3 TRBV19
TGTGCCAGCAGTGAAGACAAGCTAGCGGGAAACACCATATATTTT CASSEDKLAGNTIYF - - TRBJ1-3 TRBV6-1
TGCGCCAGCAGCCAAGTACTAGCGGGTTCACAAGAGACCCAGTACTTC CASSQVLAGSQETQYF - TRBD2 TRBJ2-5 TRBV4-3
TGTGCCAGCAGCTACGACAGGGGACCCTACGAGCAGTACTTC CASSYDRGPYEQYF - TRBD1 TRBJ2-7 TRBV5-4
TGTGCCAGCATGACAGATGGAAACACCATATATTTT CASMTDGNTIYF few - TRBJ1-3 TRBV2
TGTGCCAGCGTAGGAGGGGGCCGTACAGGGACCCAGTACTTC CASVGGGRTGTQYF few - TRBJ2-5 TRBV28
TGTGCCAGCAGGGAGCGGGAGTTCCCCGGGGAGCTGTTTTTT CASREREFPGELFF - TRBD2 TRBJ2-2 TRBV6-5
TGTGCCAGCAGTCCACTAGCGTCCCCCTACGAGCAGTACTTC CASSPLASPYEQYF - TRBD2 TRBJ2-7 TRBV27
TGTGCTAGCAGCCCCGGGACTAGCTCCTACGAGCAGTACTTC CASSPGTSSYEQYF few TRBD2 TRBJ2-7 TRBV7-7